The rows below give T cell receptor beta chains drawn from one sample of a study of OX40 agonist ivuxolimab in advanced cancers. TCRdb's table, derived via immunoSEQ multiplex PCR, lists solely in-frame clones and lacks some. The table lists 70,000 to 95,000 clones, about 93% of them singletons, with about 1.1% in the top ten. Sequences were derived from CD4+ or CD8+ T cells sorted from blood, sampled in a trial of the OX40 agonist ivuxolimab. These receptors were taken from an adult with an advanced solid tumor such as melanoma, head and neck, liver or kidney cancer. Each CDR3 is given with its conserved first and last residue. A D gene is named only where the DNA matches it firmly. For some rows the clone size is stated as once, few or many, or as a class when expanded; others skip it.

>NA|TRBJ2-7|NA|TRBV6-5
CASKAAPLQQYF
TGTGCCAGCAAAGCGGCCCCCCTCCAGCAGTACTTC
>TRBD1|TRBJ1-1|NA|TRBV5-1
CASSWNGGTGLEAFF
TGCGCCAGCAGCTGGAATGGCGGGACAGGTCTTGAAGCTTTCTTT
>NA|TRBJ1-3|NA|TRBV28
CASSAYRDSGNTIYF
TGTGCCAGCAGTGCATACAGGGACTCTGGAAACACCATATATTTT
>TRBD1|TRBJ2-2|NA|TRBV9
CASNRQGWTGELFF
TGTGCCAGCAACAGACAGGGGTGGACCGGGGAGCTGTTTTTT
>NA|TRBJ2-1|once|TRBV10-3
CAISESQGGEQFF
TGTGCCATCAGTGAGTCCCAGGGGGGTGAGCAGTTCTTC
>NA|TRBJ2-2|NA|TRBV5-1
CASSLVGTNTGELFF
TGCGCCAGCAGCTTGGTAGGGACTAACACCGGGGAGCTGTTTTTT
>TRBD1|TRBJ2-5|NA|TRBV5-4
CASSQTGGAWETQYF
TGTGCCAGCAGCCAGACAGGGGGCGCTTGGGAGACCCAGTACTTC
>NA|TRBJ1-5|NA|TRBV30
CAWTVGAFTGLNQPQHF
TGTGCCTGGACCGTCGGTGCCTTTACAGGACTCAATCAGCCCCAGCATTTT
>TRBD2|TRBJ2-1|NA|TRBV5-4
CASSAPSGDPYNEQFF
TGTGCCAGCAGCGCCCCTAGCGGGGACCCTTACAATGAGCAGTTCTTC
>TRBD2|TRBJ2-1|NA|TRBV4-2
CASSPALAGNYNEQFF
TGTGCCAGCAGCCCGGCTCTAGCGGGAAACTACAATGAGCAGTTCTTC
>TRBD1|TRBJ1-5|once|TRBV4-3
CASSQDRGAPQGPQHF
TGCGCCAGCAGCCAGGACAGGGGGGCGCCCCAGGGGCCCCAGCATTTT
>NA|TRBJ2-6|NA|TRBV28
CASSASGTLMGGANVLTF
TGTGCCAGCAGTGCCTCCGGGACTCTTATGGGGGGGGCCAACGTCCTGACTTTC
>TRBD2|TRBJ2-1|NA|TRBV7-9
CASSARKGGGTDEQFF
TGTGCCAGCAGCGCCCGAAAGGGCGGGGGTACGGATGAGCAGTTCTTC
>NA|TRBJ2-3|NA|TRBV6-1
CASSEMISTDTQYF
TGTGCCAGCAGTGAAATGATTTCCACAGATACGCAGTATTTT
>NA|TRBJ1-2|NA|TRBV9
CASSNGQNYGYTF
TGTGCCAGCAGTAATGGACAGAACTATGGCTACACCTTC
>TRBD2|TRBJ2-1|NA|TRBV11-3
CASSWSSGRAEFRIF
TGTGCCAGCAGCTGGTCTAGCGGGAGGGCGGAATTTCGGATCTTC